These 3 T cell receptor beta chains came from one sample sequenced in a study of graft-versus-host responses after intestinal transplantation. Repertoires were generated with immunoSEQ multiplex PCR, while TCRdb's copy carries only in-frame clones and drops some. The sample lists about 85,000 clones; roughly 80% were seen once. These TCRs are of unknown antigen specificity. The specimen comprised unstimulated CD4+ T cells sorted from spleen or lymph node cells, sampled before intestinal transplant. The source of these receptors is a human donor who received an intestinal transplant.

The chain combines TRBV29-1 with TRBJ1-2; 12 bases line up with TRBD1. This CDR3 has 14 amino acids. Trimming took 7 bases from V and 8 from J; bases not matched to a gene: 11. Germline V CDR1 and CDR2: SQVTM, ANQGSEA. The CDR3 sequence: CSAFRDRGRGGYTF. In DNA, the CDR3 is TGCAGCGCCTTCAGGGACAGGGGGCGAGGAGGCTACACCTTC. The variable domain in full, completed from reference TRBV29-1 and TRBJ1-2, reads SAVISQKPSRDICQRGTSLTIQCQVDSQVTMMFWYRQQPGQSLTLIATANQGSEATYESGFVIDKFPISRPNLTFSTLTVSNMSPEDSSIYLCSAFRDRGRGGYTFGSGTRLTVV.

CDR3 amino acids: CASSTRNYNEQFF. The CDR3 DNA sequence: TGTGCCAGCAGCACTAGAAACTACAATGAGCAGTTCTTC. The chain combines TRBV27 with TRBJ2-1, with D tentatively TRBD2 (5 bases). V lost 6 bases and J 3 bases, leaving 9 bases between the germline ends. This CDR3 region has 13 residues. Germline CDR1 reads MNHEY; CDR2 reads SMNVEV (reference sequence).

The table lists this clone with a few counts. The rearrangement joins TRBV6-1 to TRBJ2-1, with 8 positions matching TRBD1. The germline V gene has CDR1 MNHNS and CDR2 SASEGT. Unmatched junction bases numbered 7, after V lost 3 bases and J lost 6 bases. CDR3 size: 15 residues. CDR3 residues: CASSDGQGRGNEQFF. CDR3 nucleotides: TGTGCCAGCAGTGACGGACAGGGTAGGGGCAATGAGCAGTTCTTC.